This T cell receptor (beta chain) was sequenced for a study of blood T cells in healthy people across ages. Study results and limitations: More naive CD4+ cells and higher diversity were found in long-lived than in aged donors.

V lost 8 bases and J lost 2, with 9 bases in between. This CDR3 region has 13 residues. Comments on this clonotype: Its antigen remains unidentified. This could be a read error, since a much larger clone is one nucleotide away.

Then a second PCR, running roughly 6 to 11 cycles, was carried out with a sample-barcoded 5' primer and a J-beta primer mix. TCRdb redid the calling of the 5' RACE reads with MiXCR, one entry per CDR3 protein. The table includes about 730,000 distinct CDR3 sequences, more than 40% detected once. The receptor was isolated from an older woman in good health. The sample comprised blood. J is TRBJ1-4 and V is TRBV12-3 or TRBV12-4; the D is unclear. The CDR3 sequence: CASRANTNEKLFF. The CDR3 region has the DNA TGTGCCAGCCGGGCTAATACTAATGAAAAACTGTTTTTT.